Here is one T cell receptor (beta chain) with its context. Its antigen is currently not known. No base-level quality is on record; no much larger clone is a single base apart. TCR beta CDR3 regions were amplified from genomic DNA using the immunoSEQ hsTCRB kit. An Illumina HiSeq system was used to carry out high-throughput TRB CDR3 sequencing. Per the source publication's procedure: The immunoSEQ software was used to analyze the sequencing reads, and any nonproductive sequences containing premature stops or frame-shifts were left out. Clonality of the repertoire was calculated as one minus the Shannon entropy normalized by log2 of the number of unique productive sequences. Not all clones reach the TCRdb copy of this immuneACCESS table, which keeps in-frame sequences only. Checked studies attribute under half of the gap to unresolved V genes and leave the rest unexplained. V, J and clone size are taken as reported in that table, and D and trimming were inferred from the DNA itself. Within this sample are 100,000 or so clones, with roughly 96% of them counted one time only. The ten largest clones represent roughly 3% of the sample.

The source of the sample is a study of T cells in pancreatic ductal adenocarcinoma (dated by TCRdb to 2016 to 2017). In the study overall: Seeking insight into the adaptive T-cell response that arises naturally, the researchers examined how many CD8+ T cells infiltrated tumors of resected pancreatic ductal adenocarcinoma, where they sat, and what features they had, alongside the same properties of suppressive cells.

CDR1 SGHTA and CDR2 FQGTGA are derived from the germline V gene. The junction shows trimming of 5 bases on V and 9 bases on J, and the gene matches do not reach 8 bases of it. The CDR3 numbers 13 residues from cysteine through phenylalanine. The entry retains the CDR3 DNA only, 39 bases that are in frame from base 1. The selected pancreatic ductal adenocarcinoma patients had received surgery without neoadjuvant therapy. Peripheral blood was collected in heparin tubes, and PBMCs were isolated by histopaque density gradient and cryopreserved in around 9% DMSO. Using the DNeasy Blood and Tissue Kit with Proteinase K and RNase treatment, genomic DNA was extracted from about seven PBMC and roughly 10 flash-frozen tumor specimens. Paper-wide results and their limitations: T-cell clonality showed no significant difference between tumor and blood, with a mean clonality of roughly 0.12 in tumors and 0.06 to 0.08 in blood. Since most people with pancreatic cancer show up with disease that cannot be operated on, the resected cohort was biased toward the minority who had early-stage disease. Comparisons of clonality between tumor and blood may be biased because tumors are enriched in CD45RO+ effector T cells rather than naive T cells, which biases the comparison toward lower diversity. Compared with tumor samples, blood samples had more total productive templates and about 7.3-fold more unique clonotypes.

The sequence came from a human donor with pancreatic ductal adenocarcinoma. Rearrangement joined TRBV7-3 to TRBJ2-3; the junction holds 7 bases that match TRBD2. The source material was PBMCs. The CDR3 in this case is CASSPTTGGTQYF. At the DNA level, the sequence is TGTGCCAGCAGCCCGACTACGGGGGGAACGCAGTATTTT.